This T cell receptor beta chain was sequenced for a study of blood T cell repertoires in COVID-19. Data came from immunoSEQ multiplex PCR; TCRdb stores just in-frame clones and leaves some out. The sample lists tens of thousands of clones, around four fifths occurring once. In germline, CDR1 is MDHEN, CDR2 SYDVKM. This CDR3 is 16 amino acids long. V gave up 5 bases and J gave up 5 bases, with 16 bases separating them. This TCR derives from a human donor in a cohort sampled during active COVID-19. The chain uses TRBV28 and TRBJ1-6; weak D call: TRBD1 (6 bases). Sequenced sample: peripheral blood. The CDR3 nucleotides read TGTGCCAGCAGTCCCTCAAGGACAGCAGATAATTCACCCCTCCACTTT. Translating it yields CASSPSRTADNSPLHF.